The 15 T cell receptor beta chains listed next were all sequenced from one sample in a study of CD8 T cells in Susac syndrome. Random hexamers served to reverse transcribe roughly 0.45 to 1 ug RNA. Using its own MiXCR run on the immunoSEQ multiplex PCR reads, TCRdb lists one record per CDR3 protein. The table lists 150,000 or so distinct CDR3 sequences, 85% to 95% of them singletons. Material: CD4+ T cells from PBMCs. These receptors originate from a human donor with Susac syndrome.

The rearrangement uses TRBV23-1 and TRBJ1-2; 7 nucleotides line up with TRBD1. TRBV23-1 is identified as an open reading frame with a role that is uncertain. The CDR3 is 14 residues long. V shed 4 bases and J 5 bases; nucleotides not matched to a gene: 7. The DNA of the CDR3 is TGCGCCAGCAGTCCCGAGGAGGGGGCGTATGGCTACACCTTC. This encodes CASSPEEGAYGYTF.

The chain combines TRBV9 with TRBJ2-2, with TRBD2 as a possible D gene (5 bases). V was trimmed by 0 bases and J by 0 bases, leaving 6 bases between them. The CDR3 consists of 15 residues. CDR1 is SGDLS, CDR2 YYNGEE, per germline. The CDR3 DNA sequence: TGTGCCAGCAGCGTAGGACTAACGAACACCGGGGAGCTGTTTTTT. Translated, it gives CASSVGLTNTGELFF.

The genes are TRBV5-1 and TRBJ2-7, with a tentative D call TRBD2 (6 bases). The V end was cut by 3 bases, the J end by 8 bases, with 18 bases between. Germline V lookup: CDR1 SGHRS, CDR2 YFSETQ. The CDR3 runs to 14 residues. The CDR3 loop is CASSSAGRESKQYF. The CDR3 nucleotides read TGCGCCAGCAGCTCCGCGGGACGAGAATCGAAGCAGTACTTC.

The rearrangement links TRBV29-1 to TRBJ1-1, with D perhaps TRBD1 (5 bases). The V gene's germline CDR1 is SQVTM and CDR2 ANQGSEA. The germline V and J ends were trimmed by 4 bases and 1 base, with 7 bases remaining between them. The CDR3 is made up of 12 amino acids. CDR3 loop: CSVAGQNTEAFF. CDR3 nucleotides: TGCAGCGTTGCAGGACAGAACACTGAAGCTTTCTTT.

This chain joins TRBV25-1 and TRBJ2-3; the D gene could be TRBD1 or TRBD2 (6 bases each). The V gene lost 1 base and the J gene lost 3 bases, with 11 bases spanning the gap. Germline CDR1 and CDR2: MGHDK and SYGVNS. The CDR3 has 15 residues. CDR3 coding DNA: TGTGCCAGCAGTGAATCGCGGAGGGGGACAGATACGCAGTATTTT. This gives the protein CASSESRRGTDTQYF.

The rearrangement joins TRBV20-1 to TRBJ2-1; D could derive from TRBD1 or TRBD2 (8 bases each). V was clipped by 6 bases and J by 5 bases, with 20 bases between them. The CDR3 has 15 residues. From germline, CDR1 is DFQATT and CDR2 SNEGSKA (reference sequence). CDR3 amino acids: CSARGGTGGNNEQFF. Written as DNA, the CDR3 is TGCAGTGCCCGCGGGGGGACAGGTGGAAACAATGAGCAGTTCTTC.

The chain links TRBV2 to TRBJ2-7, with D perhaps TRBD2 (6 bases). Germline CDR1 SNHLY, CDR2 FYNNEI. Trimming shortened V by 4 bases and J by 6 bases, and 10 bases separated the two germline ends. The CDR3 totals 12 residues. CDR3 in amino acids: CASSAAGGEQYF. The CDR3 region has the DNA TGTGCCAGCAGTGCTGCCGGGGGCGAGCAGTACTTC.

The CDR3 sequence: CASSSRQELPYEQYF. The CDR3 DNA reads TGTGCCAGCAGCTCACGACAGGAGCTTCCCTACGAGCAGTACTTC. This chain links TRBV7-9 with TRBJ2-7; perhaps TRBD1 as D (6 bases). Looked up from germline, CDR1 is SEHNR and CDR2 is FQNEAQ (reference sequence). V was trimmed by 4 bases and J by 2 bases, leaving 15 bases between them. The CDR3 covers 15 residues.

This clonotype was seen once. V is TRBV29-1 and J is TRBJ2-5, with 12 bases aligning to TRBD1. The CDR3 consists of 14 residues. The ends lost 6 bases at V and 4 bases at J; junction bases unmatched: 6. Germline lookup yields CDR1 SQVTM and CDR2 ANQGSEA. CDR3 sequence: CSVTGTGGLETQYF. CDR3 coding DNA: TGCAGCGTGACCGGGACAGGGGGCTTAGAGACCCAGTACTTC.

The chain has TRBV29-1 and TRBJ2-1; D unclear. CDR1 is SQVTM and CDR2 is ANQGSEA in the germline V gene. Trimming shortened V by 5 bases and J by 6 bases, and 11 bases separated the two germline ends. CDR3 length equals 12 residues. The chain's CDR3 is CSVSAVPNEQFF. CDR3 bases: TGCAGCGTTTCGGCGGTGCCCAATGAGCAGTTCTTC.

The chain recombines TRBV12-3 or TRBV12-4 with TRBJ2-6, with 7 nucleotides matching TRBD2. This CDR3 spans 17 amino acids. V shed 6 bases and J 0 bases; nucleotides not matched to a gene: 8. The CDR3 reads CASSPGGSFSGANVLTF. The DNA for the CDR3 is TGTGCCAGCAGCCCCGGGGGGAGTTTCTCTGGGGCCAACGTCCTGACTTTC.

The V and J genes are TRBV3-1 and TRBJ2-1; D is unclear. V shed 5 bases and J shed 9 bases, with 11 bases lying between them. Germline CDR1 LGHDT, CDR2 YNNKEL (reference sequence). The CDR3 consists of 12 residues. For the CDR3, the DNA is TGTGCCAGCAGCTCGTCGCAGGTTGAGCAGTTCTTC. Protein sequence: CASSSSQVEQFF.

CDR3 DNA: TGCAGTGCTGACGACAGGGGGAACTATGGCTACACCTTC. This translates into CSADDRGNYGYTF. The V and J genes are TRBV20-1 and TRBJ1-2; 9 nucleotides agree with TRBD1. The V gene's germline CDR1 is DFQATT and CDR2 SNEGSKA (reference sequence). The CDR3 has 13 amino acids. The J segment lost 2 bases and the V segment lost 5 bases, leaving 3 bases of the junction unmatched.

CDR3 coding DNA: TGCGCCAGCAGCTTGGCTGGGGGGGGAACCTACAATGAGCAGTTCTTC. Translated: CASSLAGGGTYNEQFF. V gene TRBV5-1 combines with J gene TRBJ2-1; 7 bases align to TRBD2. Trimming removed 0 bases from V and 2 bases from J; junction bases left unmatched: 5. This CDR3 comprises 16 residues. In germline, CDR1 is SGHRS, CDR2 YFSETQ.

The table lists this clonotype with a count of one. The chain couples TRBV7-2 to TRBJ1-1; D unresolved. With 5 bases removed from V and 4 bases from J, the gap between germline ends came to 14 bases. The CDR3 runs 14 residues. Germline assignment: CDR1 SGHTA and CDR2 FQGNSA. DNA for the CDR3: TGTGCCAGCAGCCCATGGTCCTCGGGCACTGAAGCTTTCTTT. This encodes CASSPWSSGTEAFF.